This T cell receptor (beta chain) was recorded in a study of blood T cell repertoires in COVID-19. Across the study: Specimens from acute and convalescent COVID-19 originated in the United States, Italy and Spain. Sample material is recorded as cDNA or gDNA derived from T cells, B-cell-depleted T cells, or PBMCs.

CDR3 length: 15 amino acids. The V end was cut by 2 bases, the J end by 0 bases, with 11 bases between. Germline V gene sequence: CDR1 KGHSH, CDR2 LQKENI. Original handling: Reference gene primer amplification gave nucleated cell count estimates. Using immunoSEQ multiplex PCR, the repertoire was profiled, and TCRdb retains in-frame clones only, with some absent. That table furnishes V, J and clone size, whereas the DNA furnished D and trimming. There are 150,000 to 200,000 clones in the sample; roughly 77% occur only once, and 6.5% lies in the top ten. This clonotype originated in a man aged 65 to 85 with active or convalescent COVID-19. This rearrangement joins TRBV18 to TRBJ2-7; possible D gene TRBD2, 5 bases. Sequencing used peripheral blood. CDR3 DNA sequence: TGTGCCAGCTCACCAGGCGGGCAGGCCTCCTACGAGCAGTACTTC. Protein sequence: CASSPGGQASYEQYF.